This entry lists 17 T cell receptor beta chains sequenced from one sample in a study of blood T cell repertoires in COVID-19. Assay used: immunoSEQ multiplex PCR; TCRdb lists only in-frame clones, some missing. The top ten hold roughly 7.1% of the sample, which has around 200,000 clones, approximately 84% seen once. The sequenced sample consisted of peripheral blood. These receptors all come from a human donor in a cohort sampled during active COVID-19.

This rearrangement joins TRBV5-1 to TRBJ1-1; weak D call: TRBD1 (5 bases). Germline loops: CDR1 SGHRS, CDR2 YFSETQ. Trimming left V 0 bases short and J 1 base short, with 10 bases between. There are 15 residues in the CDR3. The CDR3 reads CASSLVVGPNTEAFF. CDR3 nucleotide sequence: TGCGCCAGCAGCTTGGTGGTGGGGCCGAACACTGAAGCTTTCTTT. Filled out from reference TRBV5-1 and TRBJ1-1, the complete variable domain reads KAGVTQTPRYLIKTRGQQVTLSCSPISGHRSVSWYQQTPGQGLQFLFEYFSETQRNKGNFPGRFSGRQFSNSRSEMNVSTLELGDSALYLCASSLVVGPNTEAFFGQGTRLTVV.

V usage is TRBV5-1 and J usage is TRBJ2-3; perhaps TRBD2 as D (6 bases). The CDR3 has 15 residues. V gave up 0 bases and J gave up 3 bases, with 11 bases separating them. Germline CDR1 and CDR2: SGHRS and YFSETQ. The CDR3 region is CASSLGSTRTDTQYF. CDR3 nucleotides: TGCGCCAGCAGCTTGGGGTCGACTAGAACAGATACGCAGTATTTT.

The rearrangement links TRBV2 to TRBJ1-1, with TRBD1 identical over 8 bases. CDR1 SNHLY and CDR2 FYNNEI come from the germline V gene. The CDR3 consists of 15 residues. Trimming cost V 1 base and J 4 bases; bases outside gene matches: 5. CDR3 coding DNA: TGTGCCAGCAGTGAAGGGACAGGGCTGGGCACTGAAGCTTTCTTT. This gives the protein CASSEGTGLGTEAFF.

The CDR3 is CATSTTGGRASGNQPQHF. The CDR3 nucleotides are TGTGCCACCAGCACCACGGGGGGCAGGGCTTCCGGCAATCAGCCCCAGCATTTT. V gene TRBV15 combines with J gene TRBJ1-5; possible D gene TRBD1, 6 bases. The length of the CDR3 is 18 residues. Per germline, CDR1 LNHNV and CDR2 YYDKDF (reference sequence). Trimming cost V 4 bases and J 2 bases, with 21 bases left between them. Combining the CDR3 with reference TRBV15 and TRBJ1-5 gives the whole variable domain DAMVIQNPRYQVTQFGKPVTLSCSQTLNHNVMYWYQQKSSQAPKLLFHYYDKDFNNEADTPDNFQSRRPNTSFCFLDIRSPGLGDTAMYLCATSTTGGRASGNQPQHFGDGTRLSIL.

The count of this clone is one. CDR3 region: CASSEWDRGHEKLFF. The CDR3 region has the DNA TGTGCCAGCAGTGAATGGGACAGGGGGCATGAAAAACTGTTTTTT. V and J are TRBV2 and TRBJ1-4, with TRBD1 matching 12 bases. Germline loops: CDR1 SNHLY, CDR2 FYNNEI. V lost 2 bases, J lost 6 bases, and 1 base stayed unmatched. The length of the CDR3 is 15 residues.

This rearrangement joins TRBV5-1 to TRBJ2-5; 13 bases are shared with TRBD2. With V trimmed by 5 bases and J by 0 bases, 13 bases remained unmatched. Germline V gene lookup returns CDR1 SGHRS and CDR2 YFSETQ. The CDR3 covers 19 residues. CDR3 sequence: CASSAGTSGEYPYQETQYF. The DNA for the CDR3 is TGCGCCAGCAGTGCCGGGACTAGCGGGGAATACCCGTACCAAGAGACCCAGTACTTC.

For the CDR3, the DNA is TGTGCCAGCAGCCAAGTAAGGACAGATGAAAAACTGTTTTTT. It translates to CASSQVRTDEKLFF. The genes are TRBV3-1 (or the pseudogene TRBV3-2) and TRBJ1-4; perhaps TRBD1 as D (6 bases). CDR1 is LGHDT and CDR2 is YNNKEL in the germline V gene (reference sequence). This CDR3 is built from 14 residues. Trimming took off 1 base at V and 6 bases at J, with 9 bases between the two ends.

The CDR3 region is CASSLVWGEIGLYNEQFF. The CDR3 DNA is TGTGCCAGCAGCTTAGTGTGGGGAGAGATCGGTCTCTACAATGAGCAGTTCTTC. The genes are TRBV7-6 and TRBJ2-1; weak D call: TRBD2 (5 bases). This CDR3 is built from 18 residues. V was pared by 1 base and J by 3 bases, with 19 bases between. CDR1 and CDR2 (germline): SGHVS, FNYEAQ. The full variable domain, with the rest looked up from reference TRBV7-6 and TRBJ2-1, is GAGVSQSPRYKVTKRGQDVALRCDPISGHVSLYWYRQALGQGPEFLTYFNYEAQQDKSGLPNDRFSAERPEGSISTLTIQRTEQRDSAMYRCASSLVWGEIGLYNEQFFGPGTRLTVL.

The V call is TRBV19, the J call TRBJ1-3; TRBD1 might be the D (5 bases). CDR3 size: 15 residues. Germline loops: CDR1 LNHDA, CDR2 SQIVND (reference sequence). The germline V and J ends were trimmed by 3 bases and 2 bases, with 11 bases remaining between them. In nucleotides, the CDR3 is TGTGCCAGTAGTATCGTCGGGGGGACTGGAAACACCATATATTTT. It translates to CASSIVGGTGNTIYF.

V is TRBV5-4 and J is TRBJ2-2, with a possible D match to TRBD1 (6 bases). Germline loops: CDR1 SGHNT, CDR2 YYREEE (reference sequence). The CDR3 is made up of 15 amino acids. The V end was cut by 3 bases, the J end by 7 bases, with 16 bases between. CDR3 sequence: CASSYETGSDGELFF. The CDR3 DNA reads TGTGCCAGCAGCTACGAAACAGGGTCGGACGGGGAGCTGTTTTTT. Looking up the rest from reference TRBV5-4 and TRBJ2-2 gives the full variable domain: ETGVTQSPTHLIKTRGQQVTLRCSSQSGHNTVSWYQQALGQGPQFIFQYYREEENGRGNFPPRFSGLQFPNYSSELNVNALELDDSALYLCASSYETGSDGELFFGEGSRLTVL.

The chain combines TRBV14 with TRBJ2-6; TRBD1 might be the D (6 bases). The CDR3 length is 19 residues. Germline CDR1 is SGHDN and CDR2 is FVKESK. With 2 bases removed from V and 0 bases from J, the gap between germline ends came to 17 bases. CDR3 residues: CASSQLNREPNSGANVLTF. CDR3 nucleotide sequence: TGTGCCAGCAGCCAATTAAACAGGGAGCCCAACTCTGGGGCCAACGTCCTGACTTTC.

The rearrangement links TRBV7-2 to TRBJ2-1; TRBD1 agrees at 9 bases. V lost 2 bases to trimming and J lost 6 bases; unmatched junction nucleotides: 5. The CDR3 has 15 amino acids. CDR1 is SGHTA and CDR2 is FQGNSA in the germline V gene. DNA of the CDR3: TGTGCCAGCAGCTTAACCGAGACAGGGGGCAATGAGCAGTTCTTC. Translating it yields CASSLTETGGNEQFF.

This clone was found a few times. The chain employs TRBV5-1 and TRBJ2-2; the match to TRBD1 covers 7 bases. Germline CDR1 reads SGHRS; CDR2 reads YFSETQ. CDR3 length equals 14 residues. Unmatched junction bases numbered 9, after V lost 4 bases and J lost 9 bases. CDR3 DNA: TGCGCCAGCAGCGCGACGACAGGGTACCGGGAGCTGTTTTTT. The encoded protein is CASSATTGYRELFF. Variable domain in full (rest from reference TRBV5-1 and TRBJ2-2): KAGVTQTPRYLIKTRGQQVTLSCSPISGHRSVSWYQQTPGQGLQFLFEYFSETQRNKGNFPGRFSGRQFSNSRSEMNVSTLELGDSALYLCASSATTGYRELFFGEGSRLTVL.

This clone showed up just a few times. This chain links TRBV4-1 with TRBJ1-1; D perhaps matches TRBD1 (6 bases). Trimming removed 4 bases at V and 1 base at J, with 13 bases between. Looked up from germline, CDR1 is MGHRA and CDR2 is YSYEKL. The CDR3 sequence is 15 residues long. CDR3 sequence reads: CASSRETGRNTEAFF. As DNA, the CDR3 is TGCGCCAGCAGCCGTGAGACAGGACGGAACACTGAAGCTTTCTTT.

The chain uses TRBV25-1 and TRBJ2-7; D is perhaps TRBD1 (5 bases). The length of the CDR3 is 13 residues. CDR1 and CDR2 (germline): MGHDK, SYGVNS. V lost 6 bases and J lost 5, with 14 bases in between. The CDR3 bases are TGTGCCAGCAGCGACAGCCCTGGGAACGAGCAGTACTTC. As protein: CASSDSPGNEQYF.

The rearrangement uses TRBV5-1 and TRBJ2-5; 7 positions agree with TRBD2. The CDR3 extends over 15 amino acids. In germline, CDR1 is SGHRS, CDR2 YFSETQ. The ends lost 0 bases at V and 5 bases at J; junction bases unmatched: 7. The CDR3, as DNA: TGCGCCAGCAGCTTGGGCGGGGGTCTAGCGGAGACCCAGTACTTC. Encoded protein: CASSLGGGLAETQYF.

The rearrangement joins TRBV19 to TRBJ1-1; TRBD1 matches at 7 bases. This CDR3 has 16 residues. The germline V gene encodes CDR1 LNHDA and CDR2 SQIVND (reference sequence). Losses at the gene ends were 6 bases for V and 2 bases for J; bases not matched to a gene: 12. CDR3 sequence: CASRRQGRAVNTEAFF. The CDR3, as DNA: TGTGCCAGTAGACGACAGGGTCGGGCTGTCAACACTGAAGCTTTCTTT.